One T cell receptor (beta chain) is described in this entry. This table comes from immunoSEQ multiplex PCR, and its TCRdb copy is limited to in-frame clones, with some not included. The sample includes 150,000 to 250,000 clones, roughly 92% seen only once; the top ten take roughly 1%. Trimming left V 5 bases short and J 4 bases short, with 11 bases between. This CDR3 contains 13 residues. Germline V lookup: CDR1 SEHNR, CDR2 FQNEAQ (reference sequence). The data stem from a study of T cell responses to AZD1222 COVID-19 vaccine. Sequences were derived from peripheral blood, sampled 28 days after the second AZD1222 dose. This clonotype was sampled from an adult who received the AZD1222 COVID-19 vaccine. V usage is TRBV7-9 and J usage is TRBJ1-1; a weak D match, TRBD1 (5 bases). The CDR3 loop is CASSAGGATEAFF. CDR3 DNA: TGTGCCAGCAGCGCCGGGGGTGCCACTGAAGCTTTCTTT.